This TCR beta chain derives from a study of human T cells and chemical hapten exposure. Each CDR3 protein gets one entry after TCRdb re-called the 5' RACE reads with MiXCR. The sample records about 140,000 distinct CDR3 sequences, over 3.5% being singletons. The CDR3 extends over 14 amino acids. The germline V gene has CDR1 SGHTA and CDR2 FQGNSA. The V segment lost 3 bases and the J segment 3 bases; nucleotides outside the gene matches: 3. The template was total RNA from unfractionated whole blood. The rearrangement uses TRBV7-2 and TRBJ1-2; 8 bases are shared with TRBD1. This receptor was identified in a female donor in good health. CDR3 nucleotide sequence: TGTGCCAGCAGCTTCAGGGGGCGCGACTATGGCTACACCTTC. It yields the protein CASSFRGRDYGYTF.